The present T cell receptor beta chain was sequenced within a study of T cells in Graves' hyperthyroidism and ophthalmopathy. This clonotype was observed at least ten times. Its target is unknown. The study's findings and limits: Blood held most thyroid clonotypes expanded above 0.001 frequency.

The CDR3 regions of TCR beta were amplified from RNA transcripts. In the first-round RT-PCR of the TCR CDR3, the HTBI primer set was used. One entry per CDR3 protein, called by TCRdb with MiXCR from the multiplex PCR reads. The sample carries 500,000 to 700,000 distinct CDR3 sequences, 15% to 20% recorded once. A lack of ophthalmopathy progression within 18 months defined stable Graves' hyperthyroidism. The TCR comes from a woman younger than 35 with Graves' hyperthyroidism. Sequencing used blood.

Written as DNA, the CDR3 is TGCAGTGCTAGATGGACCTTGGGCACAGATACGCAGTATTTT. Protein sequence: CSARWTLGTDTQYF. The chain employs TRBV20-1 and TRBJ2-3, with D unresolved. V dropped 2 bases and J dropped 1 base, with 10 bases sitting between them. Germline CDR1 and CDR2: DFQATT and SNEGSKA (reference sequence). The CDR3 spans 14 residues.